The T cell receptor beta chain under discussion was sequenced for a study of a mutant IDH1 vaccine in newly diagnosed glioma. Study-wide background: Vaccinations, eight in total, occurred in weeks 1, 3, 5, 7, 11, 15, 19, 23.

Method: immunoSEQ multiplex PCR; TCRdb's copy keeps in-frame clones and lacks some. The top ten hold 5% to 7% of the sample, which has some 130,000 clones, roughly 75% seen once. A note on this clone: No antigen is known for it.

This CDR3 has 14 amino acids. After removal of 4 bases from V and 5 bases from J, the junction contained 4 bases not matched to a gene. Germline CDR1 is SGHTA and CDR2 is FQGTGA. Time point indicated: week 11, during vaccination. Doses consisted of 300 ug of mutant IDH1 20-mer peptide each, paired with topical imiquimod. The chain links TRBV7-3 to TRBJ2-5, with TRBD2 identical over 10 bases. The specimen comprised PBMCs, sampled from a glioma patient whose treatment included an IDH1 peptide vaccine. The source of this sequence is a man aged 40-49 years with glioma. CDR3 sequence: CASSSSGSGETQYF. CDR3 sequence (DNA): TGTGCCAGCAGCTCTAGCGGGAGCGGGGAGACCCAGTACTTC.